One and the same sample provided the 6 T cell receptor beta chains below, sequenced in a study of T cells in Graves' hyperthyroidism and ophthalmopathy. Researchers took RNA transcripts and amplified the TCR beta CDR3 regions from them. First-round RT-PCR with HTBI primers amplified the TCR CDR3 region. A single record per CDR3 protein comes from TCRdb applying MiXCR to the multiplex PCR reads. The sample shows over 400,000 distinct CDR3 sequences, approximately 23% of them seen only once. The sample comprised blood. The receptors stem from a woman aged 70-85 years with Graves' ophthalmopathy.

This clonotype was observed at least ten times. The chain employs TRBV28 and TRBJ1-2; 8 positions agree with TRBD1. The germline V gene has CDR1 MDHEN and CDR2 SYDVKM. V gave up 1 base and J gave up 6 bases; unmatched junction bases: 7. There are 15 residues in the CDR3. CDR3 amino acids: CASSLSRGQVDGYTF. CDR3 nucleotides: TGTGCCAGCAGTTTATCCAGGGGGCAGGTCGATGGCTACACCTTC.

This chain links TRBV6-1 with TRBJ2-7; D is unresolved. The germline V gene encodes CDR1 MNHNS and CDR2 SASEGT. This CDR3 contains 12 residues. V was clipped by 7 bases and J by 4 bases, with 11 bases between them. In nucleotides, the CDR3 is TGTGCCAGCAAGGAAGGGTTTTACGAGCAGTACTTC. Translation: CASKEGFYEQYF.

The table lists this clonotype with a few counts. The rearrangement joins TRBV20-1 to TRBJ2-3; D is unresolved. Trimming stripped 0 bases from V and 2 bases from J, with 6 bases between. Germline V gives CDR1 DFQATT, CDR2 SNEGSKA (reference sequence). The CDR3 consists of 13 residues. CDR3 sequence reads: CSARDWSTDTQYF. Written as DNA, the CDR3 is TGCAGTGCTAGAGATTGGTCCACAGATACGCAGTATTTT.

This rearrangement joins TRBV9 to TRBJ2-1, with D tentatively TRBD2 (6 bases). The germline V gene has CDR1 SGDLS and CDR2 YYNGEE. This CDR3 region has 15 residues. V was cut by 4 bases and J by 7 bases, with 18 bases left in between. CDR3 coding DNA: TGTGCCAGCAGCACCCCCGGGACTCTGGGGAATGAGCAGTTCTTC. Its protein product is CASSTPGTLGNEQFF.

This chain links TRBV3-1 with TRBJ2-3; 12 bases match TRBD2. V shed 0 bases, J shed 9 bases, and the junction held 4 bases outside the gene matches. There are 15 residues in the CDR3. The V gene's germline CDR1 is LGHDT and CDR2 YNNKEL (reference sequence). CDR3 DNA sequence: TGTGCCAGCAGCCAAGATTGGACTAGCGGGGTAACGCAGTATTTT. Encoded protein: CASSQDWTSGVTQYF.

This clonotype occurred a few times. V usage is TRBV6-1 and J usage is TRBJ2-1, with 9 bases lining up with TRBD1. Per germline, CDR1 MNHNS and CDR2 SASEGT. This CDR3 has 15 residues. After removal of 6 bases from V and 3 bases from J, the junction contained 6 bases not matched to a gene. The CDR3 sequence: CASSPDRGLYNEQFF. The CDR3 DNA reads TGTGCCAGCAGCCCGGACAGGGGCCTCTACAATGAGCAGTTCTTC.